Described below is a single T cell receptor (beta chain) sequence and its context. The data belong to a study of blood T cell repertoires in COVID-19. Grouping used clinical history reported by participants in a survey and questionnaire. With 6 bases clipped from V and 6 bases from J, the junction kept 16 bases outside the gene matches. The V gene's germline CDR1 is MDHEN and CDR2 SYDVKM. The CDR3 has 17 residues. Original handling: Estimation of nucleated cell counts relied on the amplification of reference gene primers. Generated by immunoSEQ multiplex PCR, the TCRdb table keeps only in-frame clones and is missing some. V, J and clone size are those of that table, while D and trimming were read from the DNA. The table has under 300,000 clones, approximately 84% seen once.

This chain uses TRBV28 with TRBJ1-1, with TRBD1 identical over 10 bases. The sample comprised PBMCs or T cells enriched from blood (not recorded which). This receptor was identified in a man in his forties or fifties who had recovered from COVID-19. The CDR3 is CASSRRTGGAIGAEAFF. CDR3 DNA: TGTGCCAGCAGCCGACGGACAGGGGGTGCGATTGGGGCTGAAGCTTTCTTT.